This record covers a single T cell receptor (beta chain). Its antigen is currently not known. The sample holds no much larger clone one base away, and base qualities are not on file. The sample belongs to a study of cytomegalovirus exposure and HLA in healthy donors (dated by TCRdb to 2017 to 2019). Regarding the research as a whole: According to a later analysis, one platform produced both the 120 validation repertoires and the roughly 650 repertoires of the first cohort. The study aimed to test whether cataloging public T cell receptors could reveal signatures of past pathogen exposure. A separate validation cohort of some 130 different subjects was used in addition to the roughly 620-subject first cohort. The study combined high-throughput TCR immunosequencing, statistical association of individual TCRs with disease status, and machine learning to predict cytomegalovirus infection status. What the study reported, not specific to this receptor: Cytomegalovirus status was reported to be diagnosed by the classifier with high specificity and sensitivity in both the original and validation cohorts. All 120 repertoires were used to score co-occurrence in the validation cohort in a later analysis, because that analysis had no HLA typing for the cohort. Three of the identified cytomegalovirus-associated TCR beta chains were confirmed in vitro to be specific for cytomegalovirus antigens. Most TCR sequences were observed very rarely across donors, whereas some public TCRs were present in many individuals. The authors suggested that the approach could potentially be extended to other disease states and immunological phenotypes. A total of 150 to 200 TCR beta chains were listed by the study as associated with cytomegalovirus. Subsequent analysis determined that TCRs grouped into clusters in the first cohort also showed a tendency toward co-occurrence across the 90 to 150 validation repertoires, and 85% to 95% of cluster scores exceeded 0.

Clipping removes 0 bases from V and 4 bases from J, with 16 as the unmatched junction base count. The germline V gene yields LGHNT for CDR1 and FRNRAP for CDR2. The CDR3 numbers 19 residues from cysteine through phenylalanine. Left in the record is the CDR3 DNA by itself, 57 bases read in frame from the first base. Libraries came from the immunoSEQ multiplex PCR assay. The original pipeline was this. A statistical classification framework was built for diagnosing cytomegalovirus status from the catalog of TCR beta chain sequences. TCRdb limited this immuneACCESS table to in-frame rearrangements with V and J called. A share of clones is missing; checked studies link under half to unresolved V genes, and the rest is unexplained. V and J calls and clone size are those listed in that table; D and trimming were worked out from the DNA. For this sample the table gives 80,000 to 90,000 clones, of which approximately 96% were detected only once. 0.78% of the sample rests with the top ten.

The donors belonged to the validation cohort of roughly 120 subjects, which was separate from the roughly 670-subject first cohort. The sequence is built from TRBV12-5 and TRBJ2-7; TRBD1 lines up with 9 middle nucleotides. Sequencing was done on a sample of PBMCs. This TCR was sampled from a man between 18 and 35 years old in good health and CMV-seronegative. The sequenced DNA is TGTGCTAGTGGTTTGGTACAGTCTTCGGGGAGGACAGGGGTATACGAGCAGTACTTC. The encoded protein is CASGLVQSSGRTGVYEQYF.